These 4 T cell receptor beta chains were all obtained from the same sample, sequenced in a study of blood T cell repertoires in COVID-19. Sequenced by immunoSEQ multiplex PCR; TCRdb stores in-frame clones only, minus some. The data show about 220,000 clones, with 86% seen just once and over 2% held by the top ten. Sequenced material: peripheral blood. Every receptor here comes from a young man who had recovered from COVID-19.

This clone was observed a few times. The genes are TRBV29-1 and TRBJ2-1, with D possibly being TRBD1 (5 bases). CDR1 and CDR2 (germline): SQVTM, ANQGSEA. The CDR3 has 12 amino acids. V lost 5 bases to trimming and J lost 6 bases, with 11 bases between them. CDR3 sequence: CSVPQGPNEQFF. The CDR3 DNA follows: TGCAGCGTTCCCCAGGGTCCCAATGAGCAGTTCTTC.

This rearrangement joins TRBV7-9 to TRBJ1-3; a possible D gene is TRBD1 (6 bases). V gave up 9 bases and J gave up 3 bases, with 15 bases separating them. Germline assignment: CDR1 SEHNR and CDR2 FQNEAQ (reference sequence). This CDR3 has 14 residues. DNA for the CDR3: TGTGCCAGTACGCAACAGGGTGATGGAAACACCATATATTTT. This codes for CASTQQGDGNTIYF. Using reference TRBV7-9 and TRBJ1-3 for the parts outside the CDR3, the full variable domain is DTGVSQNPRHKITKRGQNVTFRCDPISEHNRLYWYRQTLGQGPEFLTYFQNEAQLEKSRLLSDRFSAERPKGSFSTLEIQRTEQGDSAMYLCASTQQGDGNTIYFGEGSWLTVV.

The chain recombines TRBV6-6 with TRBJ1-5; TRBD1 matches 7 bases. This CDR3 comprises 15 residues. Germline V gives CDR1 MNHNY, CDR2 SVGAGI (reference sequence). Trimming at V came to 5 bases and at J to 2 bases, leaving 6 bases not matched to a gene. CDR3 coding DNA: TGTGCCAGCAGTCAGGGGGGGGATGGCAATCAGCCCCAGCATTTT. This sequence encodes CASSQGGDGNQPQHF.

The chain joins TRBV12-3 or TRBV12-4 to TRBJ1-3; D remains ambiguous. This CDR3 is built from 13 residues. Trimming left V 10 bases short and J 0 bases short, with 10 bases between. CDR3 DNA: TGTGCCATTCAGACTGCCTCTGGAAACACCATATATTTT. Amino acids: CAIQTASGNTIYF.